This T cell receptor beta chain came from a study of memory CD8 T cells in hepatitis C reinfection. Overall study: A couple of donors cleared primary HCV but became chronic after reinfection.

TCRdb's table, derived via immunoSEQ multiplex PCR, lists solely in-frame clones and lacks some. The sample has some 44,000 clones; roughly 89% are singletons. The time point is: late/post reinfection, 12 to 24 weeks after detection. The sorted cells went straight to TCR sequencing with no prior in vitro expansion. The Montreal HEPCO cohort supplied donors who inject drugs. A couple of donors provided sorted CD3+ CD8+ CD45RO- naive CD8 T cells at all three reinfection time points. The CDR3 has 15 residues. CDR1 and CDR2 from the germline V gene are MNHEY and SMNVEV (reference sequence). V trimming: 4 bases; J trimming: 4 bases; junction bases outside the gene matches: 8.

The TCR was taken from a young man with hepatitis C virus infection. Source material: naive CD8+ T cells sorted from blood. The gene calls are TRBV27 and TRBJ2-3; 7 bases fit TRBD2. The CDR3 spells CASSSTTSRADTQYF. CDR3 sequence (DNA): TGTGCCAGCAGTTCGACGACTAGCAGGGCAGATACGCAGTATTTT.